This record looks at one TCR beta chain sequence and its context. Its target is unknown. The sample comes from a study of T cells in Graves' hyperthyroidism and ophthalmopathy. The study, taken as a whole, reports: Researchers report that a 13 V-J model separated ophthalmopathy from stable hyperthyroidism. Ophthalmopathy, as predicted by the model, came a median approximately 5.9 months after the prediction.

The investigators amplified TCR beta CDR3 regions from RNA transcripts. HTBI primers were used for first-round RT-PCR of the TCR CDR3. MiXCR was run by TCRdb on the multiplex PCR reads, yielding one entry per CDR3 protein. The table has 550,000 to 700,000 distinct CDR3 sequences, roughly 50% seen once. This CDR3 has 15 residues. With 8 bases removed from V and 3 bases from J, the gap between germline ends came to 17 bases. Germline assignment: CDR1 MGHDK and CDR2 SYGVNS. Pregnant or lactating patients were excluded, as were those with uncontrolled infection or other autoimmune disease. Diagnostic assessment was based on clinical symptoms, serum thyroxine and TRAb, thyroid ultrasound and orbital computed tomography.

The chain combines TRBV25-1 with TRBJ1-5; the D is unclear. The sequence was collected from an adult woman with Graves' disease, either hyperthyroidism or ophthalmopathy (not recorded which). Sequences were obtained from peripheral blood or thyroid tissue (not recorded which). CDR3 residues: CASRSGLSPNQPQHF. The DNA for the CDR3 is TGTGCCAGCCGTTCAGGCCTCTCCCCCAATCAGCCCCAGCATTTT.